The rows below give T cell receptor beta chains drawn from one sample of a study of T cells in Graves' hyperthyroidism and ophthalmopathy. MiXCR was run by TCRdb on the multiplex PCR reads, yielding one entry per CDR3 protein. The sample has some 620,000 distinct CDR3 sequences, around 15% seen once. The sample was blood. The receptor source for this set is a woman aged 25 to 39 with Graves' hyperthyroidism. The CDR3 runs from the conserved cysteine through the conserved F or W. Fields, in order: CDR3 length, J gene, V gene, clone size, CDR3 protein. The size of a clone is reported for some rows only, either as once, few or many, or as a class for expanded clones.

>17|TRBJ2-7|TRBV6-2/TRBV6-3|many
CASSYSMILGSPYEQYF
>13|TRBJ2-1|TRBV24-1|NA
CATSDLRFSEQFF
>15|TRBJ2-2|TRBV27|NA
CASSLRGADTGEPFF
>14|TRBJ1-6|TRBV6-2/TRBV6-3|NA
CASTLTGGDSPLHF
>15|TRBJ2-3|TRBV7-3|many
CASSLNGQGADTQYF
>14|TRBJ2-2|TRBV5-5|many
CASTPAANTGELFF
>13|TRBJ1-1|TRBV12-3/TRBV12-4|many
CASSLGRPTEAFF
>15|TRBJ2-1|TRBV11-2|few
CASSLAPAMGNQQFF
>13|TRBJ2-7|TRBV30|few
CAQGGGKYYEQYF
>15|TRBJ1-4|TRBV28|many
CASSLQGVLSEKLFF
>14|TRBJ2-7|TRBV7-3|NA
CASSSPPLQYEQYF
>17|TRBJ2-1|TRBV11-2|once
CASSPQQRQGAVNEQFF
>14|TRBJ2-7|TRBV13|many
CASREFGRELEQYF
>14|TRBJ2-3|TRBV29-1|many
CSVALAGVLDTQYF
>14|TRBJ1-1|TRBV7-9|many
CASPAAEMNTEAFF
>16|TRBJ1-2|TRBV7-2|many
CASSRKPGQGIHGYTF
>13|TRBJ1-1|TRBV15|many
CATSRYINTEAFF